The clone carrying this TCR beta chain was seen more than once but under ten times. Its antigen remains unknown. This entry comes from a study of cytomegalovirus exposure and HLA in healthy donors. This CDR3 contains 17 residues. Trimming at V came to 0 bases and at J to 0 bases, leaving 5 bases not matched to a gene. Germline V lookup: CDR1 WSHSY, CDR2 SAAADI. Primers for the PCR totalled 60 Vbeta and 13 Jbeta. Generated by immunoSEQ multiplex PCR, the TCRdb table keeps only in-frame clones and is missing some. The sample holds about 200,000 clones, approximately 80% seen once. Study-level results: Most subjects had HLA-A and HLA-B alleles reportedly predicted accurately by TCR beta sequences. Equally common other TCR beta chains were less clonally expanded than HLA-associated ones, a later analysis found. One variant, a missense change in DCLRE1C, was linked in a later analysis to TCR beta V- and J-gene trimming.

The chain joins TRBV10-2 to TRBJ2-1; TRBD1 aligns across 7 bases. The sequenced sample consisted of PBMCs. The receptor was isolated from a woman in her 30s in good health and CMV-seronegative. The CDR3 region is CASSESSAGGSYNEQFF. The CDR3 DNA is TGCGCCAGCAGTGAGTCGTCGGCAGGGGGCTCCTACAATGAGCAGTTCTTC.